The 21 T cell receptor beta chains below all came from one sample that was sequenced in a study of OX40 agonist ivuxolimab in advanced cancers. TCRdb's table, derived via immunoSEQ multiplex PCR, lists solely in-frame clones and lacks some. This sample yields tens of thousands of clones, of which 75% to 90% are seen a single time; under 30% belongs to the top ten. The material was CD4+ or CD8+ T cells sorted from blood, obtained in a trial of the OX40 agonist ivuxolimab. These receptors all come from an adult with an advanced solid tumor such as melanoma, head and neck, liver or kidney cancer.

The CDR3 DNA reads TGTGCCAGCAGTTACGGGCAGCTGAACTATGGCTACACCTTC. Amino acid sequence: CASSYGQLNYGYTF. The chain employs TRBV6-5 and TRBJ1-2; D not resolved. V lost 2 bases and J lost 2, with 9 bases in between. This CDR3 comprises 14 residues. Germline assignment: CDR1 MNHEY and CDR2 SVGAGI.

The rearrangement links TRBV19 to TRBJ2-1; possibly TRBD2 for D (6 bases). Germline loops: CDR1 LNHDA, CDR2 SQIVND (reference sequence). The V and J ends lost 7 bases and 8 bases respectively, with 15 bases between them. This CDR3 contains 13 residues. Written as DNA, the CDR3 is TGTGCCAGTAAATCTACTAGCATCCATGAGCAGTTCTTC. Its protein product is CASKSTSIHEQFF.

J is TRBJ1-4 and V is TRBV30, with 10 bases aligning to TRBD1. Trimming removed 7 bases from V and 0 bases from J; junction bases left unmatched: 11. The CDR3 length is 17 residues. Germline loops: CDR1 GTSNPN, CDR2 SVGIG (reference sequence). As DNA, the CDR3 is TGTGCCTCCACCACGGGACAGGGGATCGCAACTAATGAAAAACTGTTTTTT. Amino acids: CASTTGQGIATNEKLFF.

The chain employs TRBV11-2 and TRBJ1-1; unclear D gene. From germline, CDR1 is SGHAT and CDR2 FQNNGV. V was cut by 4 bases and J by 10 bases, with 16 bases left in between. The CDR3 has 13 residues. Here the CDR3 DNA reads TGTGCCAGCAGCTACGACTTCCCCGGAGGAGCTTTCTTT. It is translated as CASSYDFPGGAFF.

The CDR3 is CASQSGNTEAFF. CDR3 coding DNA: TGTGCCAGCCAGTCGGGGAACACTGAAGCTTTCTTT. The gene calls are TRBV5-4 and TRBJ1-1, with D unclear. V dropped 7 bases and J dropped 1 base, with 8 bases sitting between them. This CDR3 contains 12 residues. The germline V gene encodes CDR1 SGHNT and CDR2 YYREEE (reference sequence).

This clone counts as medium-sized. V and J are TRBV19 and TRBJ2-7; D is unclear. CDR3 length: 14 residues. Germline loops: CDR1 LNHDA, CDR2 SQIVND (reference sequence). V was clipped by 1 base and J by 3 bases, with 10 bases between them. The CDR3: CASSIAGGSYEQYF. CDR3 DNA sequence: TGTGCCAGTAGTATAGCGGGCGGTAGCTACGAGCAGTACTTC.

This sequence joins TRBV6-5 and TRBJ1-2, with 7 bases identical to TRBD1. Germline loops: CDR1 MNHEY, CDR2 SVGAGI. The CDR3 runs 14 residues. The ends lost 2 bases at V and 6 bases at J; junction bases unmatched: 6. The chain's CDR3 is CASSYQGQRNGYTF. The CDR3 nucleotides read TGTGCCAGCAGTTACCAGGGACAGAGAAATGGCTACACCTTC.

The rearrangement uses TRBV5-6 and TRBJ1-1; D not resolved. This CDR3 is built from 15 residues. Trimming stripped 0 bases from V and 0 bases from J, with 9 bases between. Germline CDR1 and CDR2: SGHDT and YYEEEE. The chain's CDR3 is CASSLDLGMNTEAFF. The CDR3 nucleotides read TGTGCCAGCAGCTTGGATCTCGGGATGAACACTGAAGCTTTCTTT.

J is TRBJ2-7 and V is TRBV15; possibly TRBD1 for D (6 bases). Germline V CDR1 and CDR2: LNHNV, YYDKDF (reference sequence). CDR3 size: 19 residues. The V end was cut by 4 bases, the J end by 8 bases, with 33 bases between. CDR3 sequence reads: CATSTPARRDNHPPGKQYF. CDR3 nucleotides: TGTGCCACCAGCACCCCCGCTCGACGGGACAACCATCCTCCTGGCAAGCAGTACTTC.

V and J are TRBV11-1 and TRBJ2-6; D is undetermined. This CDR3 has 14 amino acids. Germline CDR1 reads SGHAT; CDR2 reads FQDESV (reference sequence). V shed 1 base and J shed 1 base, with 2 bases lying between them. This CDR3 is CASSLESGANVLTF. CDR3 DNA sequence: TGTGCCAGCAGCTTAGAATCTGGGGCCAACGTCCTGACTTTC. The complete variable domain, with remaining parts taken from reference TRBV11-1 and TRBJ2-6, reads EAEVAQSPRYKITEKSQAVAFWCDPISGHATLYWYRQILGQGPELLVQFQDESVVDDSQLPKDRFSAERLKGVDSTLKIQPAELGDSAMYLCASSLESGANVLTFGAGSRLTVL.

This rearrangement joins TRBV7-9 to TRBJ2-1; TRBD2 agrees at 11 bases. The CDR3 runs 14 residues. V lost 4 bases and J lost 7; bases outside the gene matches: 3. Germline CDR1 is SEHNR and CDR2 is FQNEAQ (reference sequence). CDR3 amino acids: CASSSWTSGNEQFF. In DNA, the CDR3 is TGTGCCAGCAGCTCCTGGACTAGCGGGAATGAGCAGTTCTTC.

This chain uses TRBV30 with TRBJ2-7, with D possibly being TRBD1 (6 bases). This CDR3 comprises 13 residues. V shed 4 bases and J shed 1 base, with 11 bases lying between them. Germline loops: CDR1 GTSNPN, CDR2 SVGIG (reference sequence). The DNA for the CDR3 is TGTGCCTGGACCCCGGGACATTCCTACGAGCAGTACTTC. It codes for CAWTPGHSYEQYF.

CDR3 in amino acids: CASSDPGMDNEQFF. In nucleotides, the CDR3 is TGTGCCAGCAGTGATCCGGGGATGGACAATGAGCAGTTCTTC. This chain uses TRBV2 with TRBJ2-1, with D perhaps matching TRBD2 (5 bases). Germline assignment: CDR1 SNHLY and CDR2 FYNNEI. The CDR3 is 14 amino acids. V shed 3 bases and J shed 5 bases, with 11 bases lying between them.

This chain connects TRBV27 to TRBJ2-5; D gene uncertain. The CDR3 runs 14 residues. Per germline, CDR1 MNHEY and CDR2 SMNVEV (reference sequence). Trimming stripped 6 bases from V and 0 bases from J, with 11 bases between. This chain's CDR3 is CASSHDEYQETQYF. In DNA form, the CDR3 reads TGTGCCAGCAGCCACGACGAGTACCAAGAGACCCAGTACTTC.

This clone was seen only once. The genes are TRBV6-9 and TRBJ2-7; D ambiguous. Looked up from germline, CDR1 is MNHGY and CDR2 is SVAAGI. The V end lost 5 bases, the J end lost 5 bases, and 7 bases lay between the germline ends. This CDR3 has 11 amino acids. CDR3 amino acids: CASSTAHEQYF. The CDR3 DNA reads TGTGCCAGCAGTACGGCTCACGAGCAGTACTTC.

The rearrangement joins TRBV14 to TRBJ2-1, with 7 bases that match TRBD1. V was pared by 2 bases and J by 4 bases, with 11 bases of the junction left unmatched. The CDR3 consists of 17 residues. Germline values: CDR1 SGHDN, CDR2 FVKESK. CDR3 in amino acids: CASSQRTGHLTYNEQFF. CDR3 nucleotide sequence: TGTGCCAGCAGCCAAAGGACAGGACATCTAACTTACAATGAGCAGTTCTTC. Complete variable domain (other parts from reference TRBV14 and TRBJ2-1): EAGVTQFPSHSVIEKGQTVTLRCDPISGHDNLYWYRRVMGKEIKFLLHFVKESKQDESGMPNNRFLAERTGGTYSTLKVQPAELEDSGVYFCASSQRTGHLTYNEQFFGPGTRLTVL.

DNA of the CDR3: TGTGCCAGCAGCTCCACCGAGCGGGATCCGTTCTTC. Residues: CASSSTERDPFF. V is TRBV13 and J is TRBJ2-1; 7 bases are shared with TRBD2. Trimming at V came to 4 bases and at J to 15 bases, leaving 9 bases not matched to a gene. The germline CDR1 and CDR2 sequences are PRHDT and FYEKMQ (reference sequence). This CDR3 spans 12 amino acids.

This chain joins TRBV5-5 and TRBJ2-7; either TRBD1 or TRBD2 may fit D (5 bases each). V was shortened by 0 bases and J by 2 bases, with 9 bases between the two germline ends. Germline V lookup: CDR1 SGHKS, CDR2 YYEKEE (reference sequence). The length of the CDR3 is 14 residues. The CDR3 reads CASSLGQGAYEQYF. The CDR3 region has the DNA TGTGCCAGCAGCTTGGGGCAGGGAGCCTACGAGCAGTACTTC.

Comment on this clone: This same CDR3 is encoded by further DNA sequences in the sample. The rearrangement uses TRBV9 and TRBJ2-7; tentatively, D is TRBD2 (6 bases). This CDR3 has 13 residues. Trimming took off 2 bases at V and 1 base at J, with 7 bases between the two ends. Germline loops: CDR1 SGDLS, CDR2 YYNGEE. The CDR3 is CASSVGTSYEQYF. The CDR3, as DNA: TGTGCCAGCAGCGTGGGGACTTCCTACGAGCAGTACTTC. Supplemented by reference TRBV9 and TRBJ2-7, the full variable domain reads DSGVTQTPKHLITATGQRVTLRCSPRSGDLSVYWYQQSLDQGLQFLIQYYNGEERAKGNILERFSAQQFPDLHSELNLSSLELGDSALYFCASSVGTSYEQYFGPGTRLTVT.

The J gene is TRBJ1-2, the V gene TRBV6-1; 8 bases agree with TRBD1. V dropped 6 bases and J dropped 7; count of bases not matched to a gene: 13. The CDR3 contains 15 residues. The V gene's germline CDR1 is MNHNS and CDR2 SASEGT. The CDR3 loop reads CASSETGTGGSGYTF. DNA of the CDR3: TGTGCCAGCAGCGAAACCGGGACAGGAGGATCTGGCTACACCTTC.

The chain links TRBV4-2 to TRBJ1-3; TRBD1 is a possible D gene (5 bases). The CDR3 covers 14 residues. V was pared by 2 bases and J by 6 bases, with 11 bases between. From germline, CDR1 is LGHNA and CDR2 YNFKEQ. DNA for the CDR3: TGTGCCAGCAGCCAACCCGGGGACCTAAACACCATATATTTT. Residues: CASSQPGDLNTIYF.